These 9 T cell receptor beta chains were all obtained from the same sample, sequenced in a study of CD8 T cells in Susac syndrome. Random hexamers primed reverse transcription of roughly 0.5 to 1 ug RNA. MiXCR was run by TCRdb on the immunoSEQ multiplex PCR reads, yielding one entry per CDR3 protein. The table has about 70,000 distinct CDR3 sequences, 96% seen once. The sample comprised CD4+ T cells from PBMCs. All receptors come from a human donor with multiple sclerosis.

The chain is built from TRBV20-1 and TRBJ2-7; no firm D call. Germline V CDR1 and CDR2: DFQATT, SNEGSKA (reference sequence). The CDR3 contains 13 residues. Trimming left V 6 bases short and J 5 bases short, with 17 bases between. Here the CDR3 reads CSARPGRIDEQYF. Here the CDR3 DNA reads TGCAGTGCCCGACCGGGCAGGATTGACGAGCAGTACTTC.

The rearrangement uses TRBV29-1 and TRBJ2-2; 7 bases are a match to TRBD1. Trimming cost V 6 bases and J 7 bases; bases outside gene matches: 8. Looked up from germline, CDR1 is SQVTM and CDR2 is ANQGSEA. This CDR3 is 13 amino acids long. The CDR3 here is CSVVGGANGELFF. CDR3 in DNA: TGCAGCGTCGTAGGGGGCGCAAACGGGGAGCTGTTTTTT.

This chain connects TRBV7-2 to TRBJ2-3; 9 bases map to TRBD2. V lost 1 base and J lost 2; bases outside the gene matches: 10. The CDR3 sequence is 18 residues long. Germline lookup yields CDR1 SGHTA and CDR2 FQGNSA. The CDR3 nucleotides read TGTGCCAGCAGCTTAGGTCAAAAAGCGGGGGGACTCACAGATACGCAGTATTTT. Translated, it gives CASSLGQKAGGLTDTQYF.

The V call is TRBV5-1, the J call TRBJ1-4; D call uncertain. Germline V gene data show CDR1 as SGHRS and CDR2 as YFSETQ. Trimming took 0 bases from V and 1 from J, leaving 4 bases between them. The CDR3 has 14 residues. This CDR3 is CASSLEGTNEKLFF. Written as DNA, the CDR3 is TGCGCCAGCAGCTTGGAGGGAACTAATGAAAAACTGTTTTTT. Full variable domain (remainder filled in from reference TRBV5-1 and TRBJ1-4): KAGVTQTPRYLIKTRGQQVTLSCSPISGHRSVSWYQQTPGQGLQFLFEYFSETQRNKGNFPGRFSGRQFSNSRSEMNVSTLELGDSALYLCASSLEGTNEKLFFGSGTQLSVL.

The chain joins TRBV20-1 to TRBJ2-5, with 7 positions matching TRBD1. This CDR3 region has 12 residues. The V gene's germline CDR1 is DFQATT and CDR2 SNEGSKA (reference sequence). The ends lost 5 bases at V and 4 bases at J; junction bases unmatched: 4. The CDR3 DNA sequence: TGCAGTGCTGGGACAGTTTCAGAGACCCAGTACTTC. Translating gives CSAGTVSETQYF.

The chain combines TRBV4-1 with TRBJ2-5, with 10 positions matching TRBD1. With 4 bases clipped from V and 3 bases from J, the junction kept 5 bases outside the gene matches. CDR1 is MGHRA, CDR2 YSYEKL, per germline. The CDR3 totals 15 residues. The CDR3 region has the DNA TGCGCCAGCAGCCTTACGGGACAGGGGAAAGAGACCCAGTACTTC. Translated, it gives CASSLTGQGKETQYF.

V and J are TRBV29-1 and TRBJ2-5, with D perhaps TRBD2 (7 bases). This CDR3 comprises 13 residues. Trimming stripped 2 bases from V and 5 bases from J, with 12 bases between. Looked up from germline, CDR1 is SQVTM and CDR2 is ANQGSEA. CDR3 in amino acids: CSVERGGRETQYF. The DNA for the CDR3 is TGCAGCGTTGAAAGGGGGGGGCGGGAGACCCAGTACTTC.

This clonotype was found a few times. The chain joins TRBV3-1 to TRBJ2-1; D is perhaps TRBD1 or TRBD2 (5 bases each). This CDR3 is built from 14 residues. V lost 4 bases, J lost 3 bases, and 10 bases lay in between. Germline CDR1 and CDR2: LGHDT and YNNKEL (reference sequence). The DNA of the CDR3 is TGTGCCAGCAGCCCGGGACCAATCTACAATGAGCAGTTCTTC. Translation: CASSPGPIYNEQFF.

The chain couples TRBV7-2 to TRBJ1-3; no clear D gene. The germline gives CDR1 SGHTA, CDR2 FQGNSA. V lost 5 bases and J lost 2, with 7 bases in between. There are 13 residues in the CDR3. In DNA, the CDR3 is TGTGCCAGCAGCCAAGGGCCTGGAAACACCATATATTTT. Translation gives CASSQGPGNTIYF.